The rows below give T cell receptor beta chains drawn from one sample of a study of blood T cell repertoires in COVID-19. Profiled with immunoSEQ multiplex PCR; TCRdb holds only in-frame clones, not every one. The table records hundreds of thousands of clones, under 90% of them present only once. The sequencing input was PBMCs or T cells enriched from blood (not recorded which). The source is a woman under 40 who had recovered from COVID-19. The CDR3 runs from the conserved cysteine through the conserved F or W. Fields, in order: clone size, V gene, CDR3 protein. Clone size, where shown, is once, few, many, or a class for clones that have expanded.

-	TRBV28	CASRTGGVADYGYTF
-	TRBV10-2	CASSAAGGSVISGNTIYF
-	TRBV2	CASSSLAGRLGETQYF
-	TRBV21-1	CASSKLPGTEGVNEQFF
-	TRBV7-2	CASGTGERETQYF
-	TRBV11-2	CASSPQAGGPGEQYF
-	TRBV29-1	CSVSGVAEAFF
-	TRBV10-1	CASSESGTGQDTQYF
few	TRBV4-3	CASSQDLGGGYGYTF
-	TRBV4-3	CASSQNRVGYEQYF
-	TRBV6-5	CASSYTGQPTNQPQHF
-	TRBV5-1	CASSLVEVYPSSYNSPLHF
-	TRBV18	CASSPPGHNTGELFF
-	TRBV18	CASSETGGDQPQHF
-	TRBV4-1	CASSQGAGEHQPQHF
-	TRBV27	CASSPSRGGGDEQYF
-	TRBV6-1	CASSARTGGWIRHEQYF
-	TRBV19	CASSMRTGNTIYF
-	TRBV6-5	CASSYSLLRHSYEQYF
-	TRBV7-9	CASSPPRPGNEQFF
-	TRBV5-1	CASSRTREYEQYF
-	TRBV6-5	CASSYLVRATNEKLFF